The rows below give T cell receptor beta chains drawn from one sample of a study of blood T cell repertoires in COVID-19. Data came from immunoSEQ multiplex PCR; TCRdb stores just in-frame clones and leaves some out. The table has 250,000 to 350,000 clones, 85% seen once. Source material: PBMCs or T cells enriched from blood (not recorded which). These receptors were taken from a woman in her forties or fifties who had recovered from COVID-19. CDR3s include the opening cysteine and the closing phenylalanine or tryptophan. A D gene is named only where the DNA matches it firmly. Clone size is shown for a subset of rows, as once, few, many or a class of expanded clone.

d_call clone_size j_call v_call cdr3_aa cdr3_nt
. . TRBJ2-3 TRBV24-1 CATARGGTDTQYF TGTGCCACAGCAAGGGGGGGGACAGATACGCAGTATTTT
. . TRBJ1-5 TRBV3-1/TRBV3-2 CASSQGRARGPNQPQHF TGTGCCAGCAGCCAAGGCAGGGCAAGGGGCCCGAATCAGCCCCAGCATTTT
TRBD2 . TRBJ2-2 TRBV6-4 CASSQLAGGDTGELFF TGTGCCAGCAGCCAACTAGCGGGGGGTGACACCGGGGAGCTGTTTTTT
. . TRBJ1-2 TRBV15 CATSRDYDSSYGYTF TGTGCCACCAGCAGAGATTATGACAGCTCTTATGGCTACACCTTC
. . TRBJ2-3 TRBV28 CASSLFGGGSTDTQYF TGTGCCAGCAGTTTATTTGGAGGTGGGAGCACAGATACGCAGTATTTT
. . TRBJ2-2 TRBV19 CASKTGNPNTGELFF TGTGCCAGTAAAACAGGGAACCCGAACACCGGGGAGCTGTTTTTT
TRBD1 . TRBJ1-5 TRBV6-5 CASSRNQGAYQPQHF TGTGCCAGCAGTAGGAATCAGGGGGCTTATCAGCCCCAGCATTTT
TRBD1 . TRBJ1-2 TRBV7-9 CASSRGTGANYGYTF TGTGCCAGCAGCAGAGGGACAGGGGCTAACTATGGCTACACCTTC
TRBD1 few TRBJ2-4 TRBV4-1 CASSPMDRGGKNIQYF TGCGCCAGCAGCCCAATGGACAGGGGGGGCAAAAACATTCAGTACTTC
TRBD1 few TRBJ1-2 TRBV29-1 CSVEWTGVVDGYTF TGCAGCGTTGAATGGACAGGGGTGGTAGACGGCTACACCTTC
. few TRBJ1-1 TRBV2 CASSEAVASSEAFF TGTGCCAGCAGTGAAGCTGTGGCCTCCAGTGAAGCTTTCTTT
TRBD1 . TRBJ1-2 TRBV3-1/TRBV3-2 CASSQGRQGGYGYTF TGTGCCAGCAGCCAAGGTCGACAGGGTGGCTATGGCTACACCTTC
. . TRBJ2-5 TRBV7-2 CASSLARSGGPQYF TGTGCCAGCAGCTTAGCGCGGTCAGGCGGGCCCCAGTACTTC
. few TRBJ2-3 TRBV6-4 CASSDGGGRGKDTQYF TGTGCCAGCAGTGATGGAGGCGGCAGGGGCAAAGATACGCAGTATTTT
TRBD1 . TRBJ1-2 TRBV5-6 CASSLAPDRGNGYTF TGTGCCAGCAGCTTGGCTCCAGACAGGGGGAATGGCTACACCTTC
TRBD2 few TRBJ2-1 TRBV27 CASSPLAGVGEQFF TGTGCCAGCAGTCCCTTAGCGGGAGTCGGGGAGCAGTTCTTC
. . TRBJ2-3 TRBV12-3/TRBV12-4 CASRLYRTDTQYF TGTGCCAGCAGACTATACCGCACAGATACGCAGTATTTT
TRBD1 few TRBJ2-1 TRBV27 CASLDRGSYNEQFF TGTGCCAGTCTTGACAGGGGCTCCTACAATGAGCAGTTCTTC
. . TRBJ2-2 TRBV9 CASSSYTGELFF TGTGCCAGCAGCTCCTACACCGGGGAGCTGTTTTTT
. . TRBJ1-2 TRBV4-1 CASSHVLQGRGGYTF TGCGCCAGCAGCCATGTATTACAGGGTCGGGGTGGCTACACCTTC
. . TRBJ1-5 TRBV10-2 CASSTQGQPQHF TGCGCCAGCAGTACCCAGGGGCAGCCCCAGCATTTT
TRBD1 once TRBJ1-4 TRBV27 CASSSDRGPATNEKLFF TGTGCCAGCAGTTCGGACAGGGGGCCGGCAACTAATGAAAAACTGTTTTTT
. . TRBJ1-5 TRBV5-5 CASSLVTGGQPQHF TGTGCCAGCAGCTTGGTGACGGGGGGACAGCCCCAGCATTTT
TRBD1 once TRBJ2-5 TRBV7-3 CASSFGGQGGTQYF TGTGCCAGCAGCTTTGGGGGACAGGGGGGTACCCAGTACTTC
. . TRBJ2-3 TRBV6-1 CASSDSFRALVDTQYF TGTGCCAGCAGTGATAGCTTCCGAGCGCTCGTGGATACGCAGTATTTT
. . TRBJ1-4 TRBV5-6 CASSRGANEKLFF TGTGCCAGCAGCCGGGGAGCTAATGAAAAACTGTTTTTT
TRBD1 . TRBJ2-1 TRBV4-3 CASTEQGAGVGEQFF TGCGCCAGCACAGAACAGGGGGCTGGTGTTGGTGAGCAGTTCTTC
TRBD1 . TRBJ1-6 TRBV30 CAWIAGGNSPLHF TGTGCCTGGATTGCAGGGGGTAATTCACCCCTCCACTTT
. . TRBJ2-3 TRBV6-5 CASSPGDTQYF TGTGCCAGCAGTCCCGGGGATACGCAGTATTTT